This T cell receptor (beta chain) appears in the sequencing data of a study of radiotherapy plus CTLA-4 blockade in lung cancer. Looking at the study overall: Disease control reached under 35%, with objective responses in roughly 17%. Study results and limitations: Dynamics of early blood T cell clones, together with interferon-beta, were reportedly the best predictors of response. Among blood TCR repertoires after radiotherapy plus ipilimumab, tumor-derived clones expanded.

In germline, CDR1 is SGHNT, CDR2 YENEEA. CDR3 length: 16 amino acids. The V segment lost 3 bases and the J segment 5 bases; nucleotides outside the gene matches: 9. Those with chemo-refractory metastatic non-small-cell lung cancer were treated with focal radiation combined with CTLA-4 blockade using ipilimumab. With regard to this clone: Its cognate antigen is unknown.

Profiling relied on immunoSEQ multiplex PCR, and the TCRdb table lists in-frame clones only, not all of them. The profile covers approximately 75,000 clones, with around 73% appearing a single time and under 9% taken by the ten largest. This TCR derives from a human donor with non-small cell lung cancer who had a complete response to radiotherapy plus ipilimumab. This specimen was peripheral blood, taken from a patient treated with radiotherapy plus ipilimumab. This rearrangement joins TRBV11-3 to TRBJ2-2; 7 bases agree with TRBD1. CDR3: CASSLVRPGGTGELFF. The CDR3 DNA is TGTGCCAGCAGCTTGGTACGGCCAGGGGGTACCGGGGAGCTGTTTTTT.